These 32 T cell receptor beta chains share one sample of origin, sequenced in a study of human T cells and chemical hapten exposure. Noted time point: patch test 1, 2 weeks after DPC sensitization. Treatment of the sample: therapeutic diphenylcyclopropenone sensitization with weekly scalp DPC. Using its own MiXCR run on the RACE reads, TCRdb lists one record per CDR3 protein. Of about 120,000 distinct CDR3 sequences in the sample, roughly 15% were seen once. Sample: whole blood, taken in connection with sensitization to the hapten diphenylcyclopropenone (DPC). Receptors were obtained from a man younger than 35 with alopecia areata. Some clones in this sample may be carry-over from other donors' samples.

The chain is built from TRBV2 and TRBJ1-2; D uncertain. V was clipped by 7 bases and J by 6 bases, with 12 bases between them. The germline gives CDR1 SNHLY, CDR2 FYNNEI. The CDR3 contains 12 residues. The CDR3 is CASIGGRNGYTF. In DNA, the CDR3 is TGTGCCAGCATAGGAGGGAGGAATGGCTACACCTTC.

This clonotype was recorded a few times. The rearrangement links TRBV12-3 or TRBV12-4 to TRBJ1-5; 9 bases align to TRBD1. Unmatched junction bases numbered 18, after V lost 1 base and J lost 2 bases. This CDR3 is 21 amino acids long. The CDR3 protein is CASSLDLPGTGSLGGNQPQHF. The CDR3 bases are TGTGCCAGCAGTTTAGACCTCCCCGGGACAGGGAGTTTGGGCGGCAATCAGCCCCAGCATTTT.

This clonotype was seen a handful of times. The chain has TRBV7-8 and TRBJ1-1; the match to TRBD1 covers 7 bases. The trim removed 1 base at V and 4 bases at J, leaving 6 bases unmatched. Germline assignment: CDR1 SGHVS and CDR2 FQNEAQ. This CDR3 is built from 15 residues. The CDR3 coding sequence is TGTGCCAGCAGCTTAGGACAGACAGGGCTCACTGAAGCTTTCTTT. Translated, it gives CASSLGQTGLTEAFF. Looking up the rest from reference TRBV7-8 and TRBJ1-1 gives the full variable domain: GAGVSQSPRYKVAKRGQDVALRCDPISGHVSLFWYQQALGQGPEFLTYFQNEAQLDKSGLPSDRFFAERPEGSVSTLKIQRTQQEDSAVYLCASSLGQTGLTEAFFGQGTRLTVV.

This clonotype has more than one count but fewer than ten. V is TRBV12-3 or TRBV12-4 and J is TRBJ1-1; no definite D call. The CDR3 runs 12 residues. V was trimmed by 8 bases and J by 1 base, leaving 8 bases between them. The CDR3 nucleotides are TGTGCCAGCTCCCAGTGGAACACTGAAGCTTTCTTT. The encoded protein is CASSQWNTEAFF.

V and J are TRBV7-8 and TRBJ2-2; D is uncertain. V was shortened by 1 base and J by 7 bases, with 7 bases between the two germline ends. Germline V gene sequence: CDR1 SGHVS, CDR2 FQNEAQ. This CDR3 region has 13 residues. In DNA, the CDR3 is TGTGCCAGCAGCTTAGAATTGCTCGGGGAGCTGTTTTTT. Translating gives CASSLELLGELFF. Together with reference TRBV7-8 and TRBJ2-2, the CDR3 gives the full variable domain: GAGVSQSPRYKVAKRGQDVALRCDPISGHVSLFWYQQALGQGPEFLTYFQNEAQLDKSGLPSDRFFAERPEGSVSTLKIQRTQQEDSAVYLCASSLELLGELFFGEGSRLTVL.

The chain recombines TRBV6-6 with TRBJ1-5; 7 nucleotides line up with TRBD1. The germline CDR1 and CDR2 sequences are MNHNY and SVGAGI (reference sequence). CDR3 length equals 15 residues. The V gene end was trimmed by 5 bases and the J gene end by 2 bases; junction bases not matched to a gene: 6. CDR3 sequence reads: CASSKTGPGNQPQHF. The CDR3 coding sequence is TGTGCCAGCAGTAAGACAGGGCCTGGCAATCAGCCCCAGCATTTT.

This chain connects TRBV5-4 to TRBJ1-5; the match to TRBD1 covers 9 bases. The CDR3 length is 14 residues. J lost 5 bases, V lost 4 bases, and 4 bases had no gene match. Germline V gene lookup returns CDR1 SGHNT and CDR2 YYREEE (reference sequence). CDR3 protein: CASSRDREDQPQHF. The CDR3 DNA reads TGTGCCAGCAGCCGGGACAGGGAGGATCAGCCCCAGCATTTT. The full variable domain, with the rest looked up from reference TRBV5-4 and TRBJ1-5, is ETGVTQSPTHLIKTRGQQVTLRCSSQSGHNTVSWYQQALGQGPQFIFQYYREEENGRGNFPPRFSGLQFPNYSSELNVNALELDDSALYLCASSRDREDQPQHFGDGTRLSIL.

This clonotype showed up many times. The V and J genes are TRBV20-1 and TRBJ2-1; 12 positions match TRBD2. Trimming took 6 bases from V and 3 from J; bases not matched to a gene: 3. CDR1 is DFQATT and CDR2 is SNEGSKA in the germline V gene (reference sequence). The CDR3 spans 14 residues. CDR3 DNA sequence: TGCAGTGCCACGACTAGCGGGGGCTACAATGAGCAGTTCTTC. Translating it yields CSATTSGGYNEQFF.

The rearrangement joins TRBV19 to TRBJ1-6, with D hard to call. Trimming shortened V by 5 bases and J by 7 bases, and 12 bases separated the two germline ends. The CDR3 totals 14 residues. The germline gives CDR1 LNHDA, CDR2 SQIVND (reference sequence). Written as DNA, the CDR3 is TGTGCCAGTAGTTGGGTCGGGGTAAATTCACCCCTCCACTTT. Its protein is CASSWVGVNSPLHF. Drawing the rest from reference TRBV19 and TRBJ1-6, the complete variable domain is DGGITQSPKYLFRKEGQNVTLSCEQNLNHDAMYWYRQDPGQGLRLIYYSQIVNDFQKGDIAEGYSVSREKKESFPLTVTSAQKNPTAFYLCASSWVGVNSPLHFGNGTRLTVT.

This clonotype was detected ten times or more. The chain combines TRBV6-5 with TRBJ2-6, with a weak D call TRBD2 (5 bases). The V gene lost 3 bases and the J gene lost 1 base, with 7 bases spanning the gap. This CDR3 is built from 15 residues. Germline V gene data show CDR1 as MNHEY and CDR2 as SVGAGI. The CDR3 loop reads CASSYRGSGANVLTF. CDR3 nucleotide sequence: TGTGCCAGCAGTTATAGAGGGTCTGGGGCCAACGTCCTGACTTTC.

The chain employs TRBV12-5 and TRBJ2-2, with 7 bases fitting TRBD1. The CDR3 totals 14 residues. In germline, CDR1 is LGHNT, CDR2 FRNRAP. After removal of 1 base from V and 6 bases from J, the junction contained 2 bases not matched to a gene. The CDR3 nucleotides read TGTGCTAGTGGTTTGGGACAGGGAGCCGGGGAGCTGTTTTTT. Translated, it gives CASGLGQGAGELFF. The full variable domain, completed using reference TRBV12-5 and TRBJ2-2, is DARVTQTPRHKVTEMGQEVTMRCQPILGHNTVFWYRQTMMQGLELLAYFRNRAPLDDSGMPKDRFSAEMPDATLATLKIQPSEPRDSAVYFCASGLGQGAGELFFGEGSRLTVL.

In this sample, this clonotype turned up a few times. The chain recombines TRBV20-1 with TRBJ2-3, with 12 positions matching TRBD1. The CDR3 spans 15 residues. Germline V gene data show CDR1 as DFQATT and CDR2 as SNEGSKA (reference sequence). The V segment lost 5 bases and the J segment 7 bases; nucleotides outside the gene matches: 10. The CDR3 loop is CSAYEGQGAKYTQYF. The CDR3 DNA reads TGCAGTGCTTACGAGGGACAGGGGGCCAAGTATACGCAGTATTTT.

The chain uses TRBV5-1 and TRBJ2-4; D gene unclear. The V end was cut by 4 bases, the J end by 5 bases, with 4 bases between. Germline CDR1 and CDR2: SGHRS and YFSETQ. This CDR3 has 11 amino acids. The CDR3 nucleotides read TGCGCCAGCAGCGATCAAAACATTCAGTACTTC. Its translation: CASSDQNIQYF.

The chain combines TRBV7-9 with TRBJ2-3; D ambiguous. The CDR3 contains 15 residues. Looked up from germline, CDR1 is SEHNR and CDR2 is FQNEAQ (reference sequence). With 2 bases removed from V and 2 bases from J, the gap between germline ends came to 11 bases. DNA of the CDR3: TGTGCCAGCAGCTTACTTGGTGGACCCACAGATACGCAGTATTTT. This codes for CASSLLGGPTDTQYF.

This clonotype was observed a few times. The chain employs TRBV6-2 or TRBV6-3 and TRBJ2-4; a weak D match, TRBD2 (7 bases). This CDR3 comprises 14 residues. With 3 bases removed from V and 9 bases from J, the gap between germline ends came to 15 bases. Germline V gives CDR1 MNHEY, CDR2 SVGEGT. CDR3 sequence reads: CASSYSAGAAIQYF. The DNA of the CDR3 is TGTGCCAGCAGTTATTCCGCGGGGGCGGCCATTCAGTACTTC.

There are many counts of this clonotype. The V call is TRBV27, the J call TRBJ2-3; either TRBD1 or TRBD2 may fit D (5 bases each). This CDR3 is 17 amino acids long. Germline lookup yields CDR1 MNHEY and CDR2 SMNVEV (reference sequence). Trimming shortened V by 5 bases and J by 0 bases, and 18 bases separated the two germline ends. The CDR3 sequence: CASSPPLGTTSTDTQYF. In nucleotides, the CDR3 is TGTGCCAGCAGTCCGCCATTAGGGACGACTAGCACAGATACGCAGTATTTT.

The CDR3 nucleotides read TGTGCCAGCAGCTTTCTGACGAACACCGGGGAGCTGTTTTTT. This codes for CASSFLTNTGELFF. The chain combines TRBV7-8 with TRBJ2-2; D gene unclear. The CDR3 length is 14 residues. CDR1 SGHVS and CDR2 FQNEAQ come from the germline V gene. V was clipped by 3 bases and J by 0 bases, with 5 bases between them.

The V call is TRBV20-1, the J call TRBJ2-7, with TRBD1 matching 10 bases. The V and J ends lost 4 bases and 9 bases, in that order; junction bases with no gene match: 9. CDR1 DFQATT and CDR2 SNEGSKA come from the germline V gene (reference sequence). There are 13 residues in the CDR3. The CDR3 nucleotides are TGCAGTGCTACCCTCGGGACAGGGGTAGGGCAGTACTTC. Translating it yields CSATLGTGVGQYF.

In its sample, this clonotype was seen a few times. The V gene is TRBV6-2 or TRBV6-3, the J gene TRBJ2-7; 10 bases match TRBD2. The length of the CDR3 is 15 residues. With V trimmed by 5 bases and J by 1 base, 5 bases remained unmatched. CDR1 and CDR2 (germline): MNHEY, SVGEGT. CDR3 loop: CASSPRSGGSYEQYF. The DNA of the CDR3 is TGTGCCAGCAGTCCCCGTAGCGGGGGGTCCTACGAGCAGTACTTC.

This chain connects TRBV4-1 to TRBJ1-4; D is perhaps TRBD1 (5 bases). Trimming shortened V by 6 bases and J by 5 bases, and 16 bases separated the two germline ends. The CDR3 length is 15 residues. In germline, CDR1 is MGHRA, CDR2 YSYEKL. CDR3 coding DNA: TGCGCCAGCAGTCCGGGGCCAGGGCAAAATGAAAAACTGTTTTTT. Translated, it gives CASSPGPGQNEKLFF.

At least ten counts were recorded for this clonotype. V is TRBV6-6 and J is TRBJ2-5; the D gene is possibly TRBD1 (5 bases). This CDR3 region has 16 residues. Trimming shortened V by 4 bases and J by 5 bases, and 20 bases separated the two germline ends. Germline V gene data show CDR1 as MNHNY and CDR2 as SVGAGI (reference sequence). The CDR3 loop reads CASSWPQGPNRETQYF. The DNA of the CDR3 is TGTGCCAGCAGTTGGCCCCAGGGCCCCAACCGGGAGACCCAGTACTTC.

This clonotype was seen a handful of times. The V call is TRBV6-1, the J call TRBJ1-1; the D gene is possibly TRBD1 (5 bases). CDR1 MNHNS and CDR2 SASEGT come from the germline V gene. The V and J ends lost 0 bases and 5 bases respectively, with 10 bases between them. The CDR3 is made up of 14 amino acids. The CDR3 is CASSEALRGTEAFF. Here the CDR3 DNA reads TGTGCCAGCAGTGAAGCCCTACGGGGGACTGAAGCTTTCTTT.

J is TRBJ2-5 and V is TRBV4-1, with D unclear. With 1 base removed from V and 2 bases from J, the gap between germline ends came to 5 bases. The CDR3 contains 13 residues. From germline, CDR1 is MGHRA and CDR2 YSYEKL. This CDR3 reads CASSQALQETQYF. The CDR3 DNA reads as TGCGCCAGCAGCCAAGCGTTACAAGAGACCCAGTACTTC.

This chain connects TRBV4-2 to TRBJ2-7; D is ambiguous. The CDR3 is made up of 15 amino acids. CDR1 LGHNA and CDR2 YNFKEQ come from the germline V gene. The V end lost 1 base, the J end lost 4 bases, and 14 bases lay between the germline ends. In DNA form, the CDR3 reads TGTGCCAGCAGCCAAGTATCGGGTATCCTATACGAGCAGTACTTC. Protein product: CASSQVSGILYEQYF.

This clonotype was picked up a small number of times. The CDR3 loop reads CASSFRGHPEKLFF. Here the CDR3 DNA reads TGTGCCAGCAGTTTTAGGGGACATCCCGAAAAACTGTTTTTT. This rearrangement joins TRBV28 to TRBJ1-4; TRBD1 might be the D (6 bases). V was trimmed by 3 bases and J by 8 bases, leaving 13 bases between them. The CDR3 is 14 residues long. From germline, CDR1 is MDHEN and CDR2 SYDVKM.

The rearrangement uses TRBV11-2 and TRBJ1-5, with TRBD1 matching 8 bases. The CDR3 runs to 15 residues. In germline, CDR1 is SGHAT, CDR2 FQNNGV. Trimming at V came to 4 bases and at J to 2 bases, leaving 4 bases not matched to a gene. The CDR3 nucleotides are TGTGCCAGCAGCTCGGGACAGGCGGGCAATCAGCCCCAGCATTTT. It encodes CASSSGQAGNQPQHF.

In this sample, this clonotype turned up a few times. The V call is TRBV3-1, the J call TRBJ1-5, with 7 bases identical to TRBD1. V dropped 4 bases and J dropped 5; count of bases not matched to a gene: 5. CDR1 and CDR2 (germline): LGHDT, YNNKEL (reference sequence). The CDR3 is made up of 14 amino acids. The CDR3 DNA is TGTGCCAGCAGCCGTGACAGGGTCCATCAGCCCCAGCATTTT. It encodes CASSRDRVHQPQHF. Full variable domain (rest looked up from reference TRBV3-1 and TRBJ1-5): DTAVSQTPKYLVTQMGNDKSIKCEQNLGHDTMYWYKQDSKKFLKIMFSYNNKELIINETVPNRFSPKSPDKAHLNLHINSLELGDSAVYFCASSRDRVHQPQHFGDGTRLSIL.

CDR3 coding DNA: TGTGCCAGCAGTTACTCGGGCACCTATGGCTACACCTTC. It yields the protein CASSYSGTYGYTF. The chain employs TRBV6-2 or TRBV6-3 and TRBJ1-2; D not certain. Per the germline V gene, CDR1 is MNHEY and CDR2 is SVGEGT. Trimming took 0 bases from V and 4 from J, leaving 6 bases between them. This CDR3 contains 13 residues.

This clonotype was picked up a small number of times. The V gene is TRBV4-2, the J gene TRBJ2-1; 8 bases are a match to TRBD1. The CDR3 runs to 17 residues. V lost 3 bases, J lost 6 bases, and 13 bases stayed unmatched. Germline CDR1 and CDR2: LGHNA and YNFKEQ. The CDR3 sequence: CASSHPTDRDGGNEQFF. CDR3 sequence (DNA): TGTGCCAGCAGCCACCCCACGGACAGGGACGGCGGCAATGAGCAGTTCTTC.

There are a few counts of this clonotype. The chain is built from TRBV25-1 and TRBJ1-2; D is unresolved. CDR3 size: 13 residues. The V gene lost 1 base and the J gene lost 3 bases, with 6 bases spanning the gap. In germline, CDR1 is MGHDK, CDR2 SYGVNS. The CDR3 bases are TGTGCCAGCAGTGAATCGGGATACTATGGCTACACCTTC. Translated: CASSESGYYGYTF.

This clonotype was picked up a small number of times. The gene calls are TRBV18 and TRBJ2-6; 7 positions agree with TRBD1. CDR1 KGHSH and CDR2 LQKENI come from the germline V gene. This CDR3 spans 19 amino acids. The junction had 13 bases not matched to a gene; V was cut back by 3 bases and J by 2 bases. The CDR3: CASSPGQLTSVAGANVLTF. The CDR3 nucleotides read TGTGCCAGCTCACCGGGACAGCTCACCTCAGTCGCTGGGGCCAACGTCCTGACTTTC.

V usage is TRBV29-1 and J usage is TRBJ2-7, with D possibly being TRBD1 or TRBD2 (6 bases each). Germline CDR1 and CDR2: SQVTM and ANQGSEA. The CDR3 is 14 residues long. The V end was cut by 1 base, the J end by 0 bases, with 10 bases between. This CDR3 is CSVEGGAASYEQYV. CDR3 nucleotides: TGCAGCGTTGAAGGGGGGGCAGCCTCCTACGAGCAGTACGTC.